Listed here are 30 T cell receptor beta chains from one sample, sequenced in a study of shared clonotypes between healthy human individuals. Measured with immunoSEQ multiplex PCR; TCRdb has only the in-frame clones, and not every one. The repertoire has hundreds of thousands of clones, roughly 83% of them found once; the top ten carry under 15%. Specimen: PBMCs. Receptors originate from a woman aged 40 to 50 in good health. Some clones in this sample may be carry-over from other donors' samples.

The chain is built from TRBV6-1 and TRBJ1-1, with a tentative D call TRBD1 (6 bases). V lost 2 bases and J 1 base, leaving 11 bases between the germline ends. The CDR3 covers 15 residues. The germline CDR1 and CDR2 sequences are MNHNS and SASEGT. This chain's CDR3 is CASSEWGGRNTEAFF. Here the CDR3 DNA reads TGTGCCAGCAGTGAATGGGGGGGGCGGAACACTGAAGCTTTCTTT.

The rearrangement joins TRBV28 to TRBJ1-2, with TRBD1 matching over 7 bases. The V and J ends lost 4 bases and 1 base, in that order; junction bases with no gene match: 6. Looked up from germline, CDR1 is MDHEN and CDR2 is SYDVKM. The length of the CDR3 is 15 residues. DNA of the CDR3: TGTGCCAGCAGTTCCACGGGACAGCTTAACTATGGCTACACCTTC. Its translation: CASSSTGQLNYGYTF.

The rearrangement uses TRBV5-1 and TRBJ2-1; tentatively, D is TRBD2 (6 bases). The CDR3 totals 17 residues. Between the trimmed V and J ends, which lost 2 bases and 3 bases, there was a span of 18 bases. Per germline, CDR1 SGHRS and CDR2 YFSETQ. CDR3 sequence (DNA): TGCGCCAGCAGCTTAAGTCGTGGTAGCGGCCTCTACAATGAGCAGTTCTTC. It specifies CASSLSRGSGLYNEQFF. The whole variable domain, filled in from reference TRBV5-1 and TRBJ2-1, reads KAGVTQTPRYLIKTRGQQVTLSCSPISGHRSVSWYQQTPGQGLQFLFEYFSETQRNKGNFPGRFSGRQFSNSRSEMNVSTLELGDSALYLCASSLSRGSGLYNEQFFGPGTRLTVL.

This chain connects TRBV7-9 to TRBJ2-7, with TRBD1 matching 8 bases. Germline-derived CDR1 and CDR2 are SEHNR and FQNEAQ (reference sequence). After removal of 6 bases from V and 3 bases from J, the junction contained 7 bases not matched to a gene. This CDR3 region has 14 residues. The CDR3 region is CASRRTGNSYEQYF. The DNA of the CDR3 is TGTGCCAGCAGACGGACAGGGAATAGCTACGAGCAGTACTTC. Drawing the rest from reference TRBV7-9 and TRBJ2-7, the complete variable domain is DTGVSQNPRHKITKRGQNVTFRCDPISEHNRLYWYRQTLGQGPEFLTYFQNEAQLEKSRLLSDRFSAERPKGSFSTLEIQRTEQGDSAMYLCASRRTGNSYEQYFGPGTRLTVT.

The chain joins TRBV6-6 to TRBJ1-5; 10 nucleotides align to TRBD1. The germline V gene encodes CDR1 MNHNY and CDR2 SVGAGI (reference sequence). With 2 bases clipped from V and 7 bases from J, the junction kept 8 bases outside the gene matches. This CDR3 has 16 residues. The CDR3 sequence: CASSYPGTGAAQPQHF. The CDR3 nucleotides read TGTGCCAGCAGTTACCCCGGGACAGGGGCAGCACAGCCCCAGCATTTT.

This chain joins TRBV5-1 and TRBJ2-3, with 9 nucleotides matching TRBD2. Germline V CDR1 and CDR2: SGHRS, YFSETQ. The CDR3 spans 16 residues. The ends lost 2 bases at V and 7 bases at J; junction bases unmatched: 11. The chain's CDR3 is CASSFVASGDSNTQYF. CDR3 nucleotide sequence: TGCGCCAGCAGCTTTGTGGCTAGCGGGGACTCGAATACGCAGTATTTT.

V usage is TRBV6-1 and J usage is TRBJ1-2; D is unresolved. The CDR3 runs to 13 residues. The V gene's germline CDR1 is MNHNS and CDR2 SASEGT. Trimming removed 4 bases at V and 5 bases at J, with 11 bases between. For the CDR3, the DNA is TGTGCCAGCAGTGCGGACTTCCTGTATGGCTACACCTTC. This codes for CASSADFLYGYTF.

The V and J genes are TRBV18 and TRBJ2-7, with 7 bases lining up with TRBD2. The ends lost 2 bases at V and 0 bases at J; junction bases unmatched: 10. CDR1 is KGHSH, CDR2 LQKENI, per germline. The CDR3 length is 17 residues. This CDR3 reads CASSPWRLAHSSYEQYF. DNA of the CDR3: TGTGCCAGCTCACCATGGCGACTAGCTCACAGCTCCTACGAGCAGTACTTC.

The chain employs TRBV6-5 and TRBJ1-2; the D is unclear. The CDR3 totals 13 residues. The germline V and J ends were trimmed by 2 bases and 0 bases, with 4 bases remaining between them. Germline loops: CDR1 MNHEY, CDR2 SVGAGI. The CDR3, as DNA: TGTGCCAGCAGTTACAGCCCTAACTATGGCTACACCTTC. This gives the protein CASSYSPNYGYTF.

The J gene is TRBJ2-7, the V gene TRBV14; a possible D gene is TRBD1 (6 bases). Trimming left V 1 base short and J 11 bases short, with 12 bases between. The CDR3 contains 12 residues. Germline CDR1 SGHDN, CDR2 FVKESK. CDR3 DNA: TGTGCCAGCAGCCAAGTGGGGGCGAAGGAGTACTTC. It codes for CASSQVGAKEYF.

The chain uses TRBV18 and TRBJ2-7; D is uncertain. The CDR3 is 13 residues long. Germline loops: CDR1 KGHSH, CDR2 LQKENI. Trimming left V 2 bases short and J 3 bases short, with 8 bases between. The CDR3 is CASSPSPNYEQYF. In nucleotides, the CDR3 is TGTGCCAGCTCACCAAGCCCGAACTACGAGCAGTACTTC.

This chain connects TRBV5-1 to TRBJ1-6; TRBD1 is a possible D gene (5 bases). Per the germline V gene, CDR1 is SGHRS and CDR2 is YFSETQ. The V gene lost 0 bases and the J gene lost 6 bases, with 13 bases spanning the gap. The length of the CDR3 is 16 residues. CDR3 protein: CASSLEVGAGNSPLHF. CDR3 sequence (DNA): TGCGCCAGCAGCTTGGAAGTAGGGGCTGGTAATTCACCCCTCCACTTT.

To note about this clone: Within the sample, other DNA sequences also encode this same CDR3. The V and J genes are TRBV5-1 and TRBJ1-3; D ambiguous. Trimming pared 0 bases from V and 4 bases from J, leaving 8 bases between. The CDR3 runs 14 residues. The germline V gene has CDR1 SGHRS and CDR2 YFSETQ. CDR3 loop: CASSLEGSGNTIYF. DNA of the CDR3: TGCGCCAGCAGCTTGGAAGGCTCGGGAAACACCATATATTTT.

The chain links TRBV10-2 to TRBJ2-1; TRBD2 matches 11 bases. CDR1 is WSHSY and CDR2 is SAAADI in the germline V gene. The junction had 13 bases not matched to a gene; V was cut back by 7 bases and J by 8 bases. The CDR3 spans 16 residues. The DNA for the CDR3 is TGCGCCAGCACTACTAGCGGGAGAGCCACCGATGATGAGCAGTTCTTC. Protein: CASTTSGRATDDEQFF.

J is TRBJ2-7 and V is TRBV5-1; the match to TRBD1 covers 8 bases. J was trimmed by 5 bases and V by 0 bases; bases with no gene match: 7. This CDR3 region has 15 residues. Germline lookup yields CDR1 SGHRS and CDR2 YFSETQ. The CDR3 sequence is CASSLEGRGLDEQYF. The CDR3 DNA is TGCGCCAGCAGCTTGGAAGGCAGGGGGCTAGACGAGCAGTACTTC. Supplemented by reference TRBV5-1 and TRBJ2-7, the full variable domain reads KAGVTQTPRYLIKTRGQQVTLSCSPISGHRSVSWYQQTPGQGLQFLFEYFSETQRNKGNFPGRFSGRQFSNSRSEMNVSTLELGDSALYLCASSLEGRGLDEQYFGPGTRLTVT.

This clone was seen only once. The rearrangement uses TRBV19 and TRBJ2-1; 12 nucleotides line up with TRBD2. Germline V lookup: CDR1 LNHDA, CDR2 SQIVND (reference sequence). This CDR3 is built from 13 residues. V shed 10 bases and J 4 bases; nucleotides not matched to a gene: 2. The CDR3 DNA reads TGTGCCACACTAGCGGGGGGATACAATGAGCAGTTCTTC. Residues: CATLAGGYNEQFF.

This clone was detected a few times. The sample carries other DNA sequences with the same CDR3. The chain joins TRBV6-1 to TRBJ2-1; D not resolved. Per germline, CDR1 MNHNS and CDR2 SASEGT. This CDR3 spans 13 amino acids. Trimming took 0 bases from V and 0 from J, leaving 0 bases between them. In DNA form, the CDR3 reads TGTGCCAGCAGTGAAGCCTCCTACAATGAGCAGTTCTTC. It translates to CASSEASYNEQFF.

This chain connects TRBV7-9 to TRBJ2-7, with 8 bases aligning to TRBD2. The CDR3 sequence is 13 residues long. The J segment lost 6 bases and the V segment lost 3 bases, leaving 4 bases of the junction unmatched. Per germline, CDR1 SEHNR and CDR2 FQNEAQ (reference sequence). The CDR3 DNA reads as TGTGCCAGCAGCTTCGTGGCGGGAGGCGAGCAGTACTTC. Protein sequence: CASSFVAGGEQYF.

The gene calls are TRBV16 and TRBJ2-7; possible D gene TRBD2, 5 bases. Germline CDR1 reads KGHSY; CDR2 reads FQNENV. There are 15 residues in the CDR3. Trimming cost V 5 bases and J 0 bases, with 14 bases left between them. The CDR3 sequence is CASSNRLGSSYEQYF. The CDR3, as DNA: TGTGCCAGCAGCAACCGACTGGGGAGCTCCTACGAGCAGTACTTC.

The chain employs TRBV28 and TRBJ2-7, with D perhaps TRBD1 or TRBD2 (8 bases each). In germline, CDR1 is MDHEN, CDR2 SYDVKM. V was trimmed by 4 bases and J by 2 bases, leaving 21 bases between them. The CDR3 runs to 17 residues. This chain's CDR3 is CASSSPRGREVTYEQYF. The CDR3 DNA follows: TGTGCCAGCAGTTCCCCCAGGGGGCGGGAGGTGACCTACGAGCAGTACTTC.

This clone was recorded a few times. The chain has TRBV7-3 and TRBJ1-5; 7 bases fit TRBD1. CDR3 size: 16 residues. The J segment lost 5 bases and the V segment lost 1 base, leaving 8 bases of the junction unmatched. Per the germline V gene, CDR1 is SGHTA and CDR2 is FQGTGA. CDR3 amino acids: CASSLMGQHYYQPQHF. The CDR3, as DNA: TGTGCCAGCAGCTTAATGGGACAGCACTACTATCAGCCCCAGCATTTT.

This clone was counted only a few times. The chain combines TRBV6-5 with TRBJ1-5; D is possibly TRBD1 (5 bases). Per the germline V gene, CDR1 is MNHEY and CDR2 is SVGAGI. The V gene lost 0 bases and the J gene lost 7 bases, with 13 bases spanning the gap. This CDR3 spans 15 amino acids. The CDR3 coding sequence is TGTGCCAGCAGTTACTCGGGAGGGGCGGAACAGCCCCAGCATTTT. Protein sequence: CASSYSGGAEQPQHF.

The V gene is TRBV6-4, the J gene TRBJ2-1; D could derive from TRBD1 or TRBD2 (7 bases each). The V and J ends lost 0 bases and 7 bases respectively, with 16 bases between them. CDR1 and CDR2 from the germline V gene are MRHNA and SNTAGT. CDR3 length: 16 residues. The CDR3 loop reads CASSDSGSGGGNEQFF. The CDR3 DNA sequence: TGTGCCAGCAGTGACTCTGGGTCAGGGGGGGGTAATGAGCAGTTCTTC.

This chain connects TRBV4-1 to TRBJ1-1, with unresolved D. This CDR3 is 14 amino acids long. Germline CDR1 and CDR2: MGHRA and YSYEKL. V was clipped by 1 base and J by 4 bases, with 10 bases between them. In DNA form, the CDR3 reads TGCGCCAGCAGCCAAGTGGCCGATACCACTGAAGCTTTCTTT. Translated, it gives CASSQVADTTEAFF.

The chain carries TRBV10-1 and TRBJ2-2; D possibly matches TRBD1 or TRBD2 (5 bases each). Trimming removed 10 bases at V and 7 bases at J, with 22 bases between. Germline V gives CDR1 WNHNN, CDR2 SYGVQD (reference sequence). The CDR3 runs 15 residues. CDR3 protein: CANPRGERGVGELFF. CDR3 bases: TGCGCCAACCCACGGGGCGAGCGAGGGGTCGGGGAGCTGTTTTTT.

This clone has only a few counts. V and J are TRBV28 and TRBJ1-2; D uncertain. V lost 3 bases and J 5 bases, leaving 7 bases between the germline ends. CDR1 is MDHEN, CDR2 SYDVKM, per germline. The CDR3 has 12 residues. DNA for the CDR3: TGTGCCAGCAGTTTGGTAGCTTATGGCTACACCTTC. Amino acid sequence: CASSLVAYGYTF.

V gene TRBV15 combines with J gene TRBJ2-1, with 8 bases aligning to TRBD1. Germline assignment: CDR1 LNHNV and CDR2 YYDKDF (reference sequence). The V segment lost 0 bases and the J segment 9 bases; nucleotides outside the gene matches: 7. The CDR3 runs to 15 residues. CDR3: CATSRDRQGAGEQFF. DNA for the CDR3: TGTGCCACCAGCAGAGATCGGCAGGGGGCCGGTGAGCAGTTCTTC.

The rearrangement links TRBV7-2 to TRBJ2-7, with D possibly TRBD1 on 5 matching bases. The CDR3 loop spans 14 amino acids. The V gene lost 4 bases and the J gene lost 5 bases, with 15 bases spanning the gap. The germline gives CDR1 SGHTA, CDR2 FQGNSA. CDR3 sequence reads: CASSSAARADEQYF. CDR3 DNA: TGTGCCAGCAGCTCTGCTGCCAGGGCCGACGAGCAGTACTTC.

This clone was counted a few times. This rearrangement joins TRBV27 to TRBJ1-2, with D perhaps TRBD1 (6 bases). Per the germline V gene, CDR1 is MNHEY and CDR2 is SMNVEV (reference sequence). V lost 8 bases and J lost 5, with 21 bases in between. CDR3 length: 15 residues. The CDR3 coding sequence is TGTGCCAGCGGATTAGTCGGACAGAGTTTTTATGGCTACACCTTC. This translates into CASGLVGQSFYGYTF.

Written as DNA, the CDR3 is TGTGCCAGCAAAACCAACCTCCTAACCTACGAGCAGTACTTC. Its protein is CASKTNLLTYEQYF. V gene TRBV11-2 combines with J gene TRBJ2-7; no definite D call. Trimming removed 7 bases at V and 2 bases at J, with 15 bases between. The CDR3 length is 14 residues. Per germline, CDR1 SGHAT and CDR2 FQNNGV.